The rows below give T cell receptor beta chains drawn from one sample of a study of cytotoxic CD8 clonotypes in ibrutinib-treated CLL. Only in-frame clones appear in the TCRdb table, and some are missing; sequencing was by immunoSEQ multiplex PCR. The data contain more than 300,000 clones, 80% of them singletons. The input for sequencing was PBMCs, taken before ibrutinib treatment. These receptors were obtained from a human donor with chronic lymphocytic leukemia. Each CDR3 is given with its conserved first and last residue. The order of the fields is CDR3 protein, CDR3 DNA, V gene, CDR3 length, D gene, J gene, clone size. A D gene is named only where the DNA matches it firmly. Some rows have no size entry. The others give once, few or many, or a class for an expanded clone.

CDR3: CASSRGLSMETQYF
DNA: TGTGCCAGCAGCCGGGGCCTAAGTATGGAGACCCAGTACTTC
V: TRBV5-6
length: 14
D: NA
J: TRBJ2-5
size: NA

CDR3: CASSPTGTGVWNGYTF
DNA: TGCGCCAGCAGCCCAACCGGGACAGGGGTCTGGAATGGCTACACCTTC
V: TRBV4-3
length: 16
D: TRBD1
J: TRBJ1-2
size: NA

CDR3: CASSSGQGRSGYTF
DNA: TGTGCCAGCAGTTCCGGACAGGGAAGATCTGGCTACACCTTC
V: TRBV28
length: 14
D: TRBD1
J: TRBJ1-2
size: NA

CDR3: CASSSQGINYGYTF
DNA: TGTGCCAGCAGTTCACAGGGTATTAACTATGGCTACACCTTC
V: TRBV27
length: 14
D: NA
J: TRBJ1-2
size: once

CDR3: CASSLTGSNQPQHF
DNA: TGCGCCAGCAGCTTGACAGGCAGCAATCAGCCCCAGCATTTT
V: TRBV5-1
length: 14
D: NA
J: TRBJ1-5
size: NA

CDR3: CASSFGTAGEKLFF
DNA: TGTGCCAGCAGCTTTGGGACAGCGGGAGAAAAACTGTTTTTT
V: TRBV7-9
length: 14
D: TRBD1
J: TRBJ1-4
size: NA

CDR3: CASSLGQGPGELFF
DNA: TGTGCCAGCAGCCTGGGACAGGGGCCCGGGGAGCTGTTTTTT
V: TRBV7-7
length: 14
D: TRBD1
J: TRBJ2-2
size: NA

CDR3: CAWKGQGAQYEQYF
DNA: TGTGCCTGGAAGGGACAGGGGGCGCAGTACGAGCAGTACTTC
V: TRBV30
length: 14
D: TRBD1
J: TRBJ2-7
size: few

CDR3: CAIRVQGPTDTQYF
DNA: TGTGCCATCAGGGTACAGGGACCCACAGATACGCAGTATTTT
V: TRBV10-3
length: 14
D: NA
J: TRBJ2-3
size: NA

CDR3: CASSRVGTGTYNEQFF
DNA: TGTGCCAGCAGCCGGGTCGGGACAGGGACCTACAATGAGCAGTTCTTC
V: TRBV4-2
length: 16
D: TRBD1
J: TRBJ2-1
size: NA

CDR3: CASRYWDTQYF
DNA: TGTGCCAGCAGATACTGGGATACGCAGTATTTT
V: TRBV2
length: 11
D: NA
J: TRBJ2-3
size: few